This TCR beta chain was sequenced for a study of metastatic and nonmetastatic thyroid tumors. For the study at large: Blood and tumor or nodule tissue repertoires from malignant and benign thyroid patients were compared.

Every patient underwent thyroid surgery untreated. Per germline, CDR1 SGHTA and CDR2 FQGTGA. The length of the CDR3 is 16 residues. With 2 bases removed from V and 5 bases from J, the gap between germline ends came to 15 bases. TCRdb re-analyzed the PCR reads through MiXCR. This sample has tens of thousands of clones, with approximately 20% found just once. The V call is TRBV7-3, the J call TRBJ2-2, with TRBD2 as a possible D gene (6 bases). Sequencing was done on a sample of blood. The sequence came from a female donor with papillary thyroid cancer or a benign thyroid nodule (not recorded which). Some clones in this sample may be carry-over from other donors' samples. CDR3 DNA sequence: TGTGCCAGCAGCTTAGGCGGGCGGGACGGGACCGGGGAGCTGTTTTTT. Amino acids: CASSLGGRDGTGELFF.